Listed here are 26 T cell receptor beta chains from one sample, sequenced in a study of cytomegalovirus exposure and HLA in healthy donors. Use of 60 Vbeta and 13 Jbeta primers characterized the PCR. Profiled with immunoSEQ multiplex PCR; TCRdb holds only in-frame clones, not every one. This sample carries 35,000 to 55,000 clones, roughly 60% of them seen once, and the ten largest clones take more than 8.5%. Sequencing input: PBMCs. Source of these receptors: a human donor in good health.

CDR3 in DNA: TGTGCCAGCTCACTCCGGACAGGGCAGATCGACGAGCAGTACTTC. Translation gives CASSLRTGQIDEQYF. The rearrangement uses TRBV18 and TRBJ2-7; TRBD1 aligns across 8 bases. This CDR3 region has 15 residues. Losses at the gene ends were 4 bases for V and 5 bases for J; bases not matched to a gene: 10. Germline loops: CDR1 KGHSH, CDR2 LQKENI.

The chain combines TRBV11-2 with TRBJ1-3, with a weak D call TRBD1 (5 bases). Trimming cost V 1 base and J 4 bases, with 8 bases left between them. Per germline, CDR1 SGHAT and CDR2 FQNNGV. The CDR3 is 14 residues long. The CDR3 loop is CASSLGQRGNTIYF. In DNA form, the CDR3 reads TGTGCCAGCAGCTTAGGACAGAGAGGAAACACCATATATTTT.

This clone was picked up a small number of times. The J gene is TRBJ2-2, the V gene TRBV2, with D maybe TRBD2 (5 bases). The CDR3 is made up of 14 amino acids. V lost 6 bases and J lost 5, with 13 bases in between. Looked up from germline, CDR1 is SNHLY and CDR2 is FYNNEI. The DNA for the CDR3 is TGTGCCAGCAGCGTATTTCGGGGAACCGGGGAGCTGTTTTTT. This gives the protein CASSVFRGTGELFF.

The chain combines TRBV4-1 with TRBJ2-7, with 9 bases lining up with TRBD2. Germline lookup yields CDR1 MGHRA and CDR2 YSYEKL. After removal of 5 bases from V and 5 bases from J, the junction contained 7 bases not matched to a gene. CDR3 length: 14 amino acids. CDR3 in amino acids: CASSILAGQHEQYF. CDR3 coding DNA: TGCGCCAGCAGCATTCTAGCGGGGCAGCACGAGCAGTACTTC.

The chain recombines TRBV6-6 with TRBJ1-2, with D uncertain. CDR3 size: 13 residues. Germline V gene lookup returns CDR1 MNHNY and CDR2 SVGAGI (reference sequence). Deletions cut 5 bases from V and 1 base from J, with 8 bases between. The CDR3 is CASSLGDNYGYTF. CDR3 DNA: TGTGCCAGCAGTCTCGGGGATAACTATGGCTACACCTTC.

The V gene is TRBV18, the J gene TRBJ1-6; no reliable D call. V was cut by 2 bases and J by 10 bases, with 15 bases left in between. The CDR3 covers 15 residues. Looked up from germline, CDR1 is KGHSH and CDR2 is LQKENI. The CDR3: CASSPMNGQQSPLHF. CDR3 sequence (DNA): TGTGCCAGCTCACCAATGAATGGCCAACAATCACCCCTCCACTTT.

V gene TRBV5-8 combines with J gene TRBJ1-2, with D possibly matching TRBD1 (6 bases). V was clipped by 1 base and J by 4 bases, with 8 bases between them. This CDR3 has 13 residues. Germline CDR1 is SGHTS and CDR2 is YDEGEE. CDR3 region: CASSLRGGYGYTF. CDR3 bases: TGTGCCAGCAGCTTGCGAGGGGGCTATGGCTACACCTTC.

The chain recombines TRBV5-4 with TRBJ1-2; maybe TRBD1 (5 bases). The CDR3 is 15 amino acids. V was trimmed by 6 bases and J by 1 base, leaving 16 bases between them. Looked up from germline, CDR1 is SGHNT and CDR2 is YYREEE (reference sequence). CDR3 region: CASNKRQRINYGYTF. Written as DNA, the CDR3 is TGTGCCAGCAACAAACGACAGAGGATTAACTATGGCTACACCTTC.

The chain employs TRBV28 and TRBJ1-4; D not certain. CDR3 length: 15 amino acids. CDR1 MDHEN and CDR2 SYDVKM come from the germline V gene. V shed 7 bases and J shed 7 bases, with 19 bases lying between them. The chain's CDR3 is CASTRRRVFGEKLFF. The CDR3 bases are TGTGCCAGCACCCGCAGGAGGGTCTTTGGTGAAAAACTGTTTTTT.

In its sample, this clone was seen once. V gene TRBV4-2 combines with J gene TRBJ2-2; tentative D call: TRBD2 (7 bases). The CDR3 is 17 amino acids. In germline, CDR1 is LGHNA, CDR2 YNFKEQ. The V gene lost 0 bases and the J gene lost 4 bases, with 15 bases spanning the gap. CDR3 DNA sequence: TGTGCCAGCAGCCAAGAGGCCGGGGGGCAGATCACCGGGGAGCTGTTTTTT. Translated: CASSQEAGGQITGELFF.

This clone was detected only a few times. V gene TRBV2 combines with J gene TRBJ1-6; 8 positions agree with TRBD1. Germline loops: CDR1 SNHLY, CDR2 FYNNEI. The CDR3 consists of 14 residues. Trimming took 7 bases from V and 6 from J; bases not matched to a gene: 5. In nucleotides, the CDR3 is TGTGCCAGCACTTGGGACAGGATTAATTCACCCCTCCACTTT. It yields the protein CASTWDRINSPLHF.

This chain joins TRBV28 and TRBJ1-5, with no clear D. CDR1 is MDHEN and CDR2 is SYDVKM in the germline V gene. The CDR3 has 12 amino acids. Trimming left V 3 bases short and J 11 bases short, with 11 bases between. In DNA, the CDR3 is TGTGCCAGCAGTTTGCAGATAAAAACCCAGCATTTT. This translates into CASSLQIKTQHF.

This clone was counted a few times. The chain is built from TRBV28 and TRBJ2-7, with 10 bases matching TRBD1. Germline CDR1 and CDR2: MDHEN and SYDVKM. V was pared by 1 base and J by 4 bases, with 4 bases of the junction left unmatched. The CDR3 spans 15 residues. CDR3 loop: CASSLSGQGIYEQYF. In nucleotides, the CDR3 is TGTGCCAGCAGTTTATCGGGACAGGGGATATACGAGCAGTACTTC.

The rearrangement links TRBV29-1 to TRBJ1-4; a possible D gene is TRBD1 (5 bases). Germline V gene sequence: CDR1 SQVTM, CDR2 ANQGSEA. V lost 8 bases, J lost 8 bases, and 18 bases lay in between. The CDR3 has 13 residues. In nucleotides, the CDR3 is TGCAGCTTCCGCGGGAGCGGGGGGGAAAAACTGTTTTTT. Protein: CSFRGSGGEKLFF. The variable domain in full, with the rest retrieved from reference TRBV29-1 and TRBJ1-4, is SAVISQKPSRDICQRGTSLTIQCQVDSQVTMMFWYRQQPGQSLTLIATANQGSEATYESGFVIDKFPISRPNLTFSTLTVSNMSPEDSSIYLCSFRGSGGEKLFFGSGTQLSVL.

This clone was seen more than once but under ten times. The genes are TRBV5-1 and TRBJ1-3; possibly TRBD1 for D (5 bases). CDR3 length: 14 amino acids. V was trimmed by 4 bases and J by 3 bases, leaving 11 bases between them. The germline gives CDR1 SGHRS, CDR2 YFSETQ. CDR3 nucleotide sequence: TGCGCCAGCAGCCTTGCAGGGATTGGAAACACCATATATTTT. Translation gives CASSLAGIGNTIYF.

The gene calls are TRBV5-4 and TRBJ1-4, with 7 bases aligning to TRBD1. With V trimmed by 3 bases and J by 7 bases, 3 bases remained unmatched. This CDR3 contains 13 residues. Germline V gene sequence: CDR1 SGHNT, CDR2 YYREEE (reference sequence). The DNA of the CDR3 is TGTGCCAGCAGCTACAGGGGAGGTGAAAAACTGTTTTTT. Translating gives CASSYRGGEKLFF.

V and J are TRBV6-1 and TRBJ1-4, with 9 positions matching TRBD1. Germline lookup yields CDR1 MNHNS and CDR2 SASEGT. Germline trimming cut 4 bases from V and 6 bases from J; bases unmatched to any gene: 9. The CDR3 contains 16 residues. CDR3 DNA: TGTGCCAGCAGTGCGGACAGGGGTCCCCGGGATGAAAAACTGTTTTTT. Its translation: CASSADRGPRDEKLFF.

The rearrangement joins TRBV29-1 to TRBJ1-2, with a possible D match to TRBD1 (6 bases). Trimming shortened V by 7 bases and J by 0 bases, and 12 bases separated the two germline ends. The V gene's germline CDR1 is SQVTM and CDR2 ANQGSEA. CDR3 length: 13 residues. The CDR3 loop reads CSATTGPNYGYTF. Written as DNA, the CDR3 is TGCAGCGCTACGACAGGTCCTAACTATGGCTACACCTTC.

The chain is built from TRBV19 and TRBJ2-3; D unclear. The CDR3 runs to 14 residues. The ends were cut back, 1 base at V and 1 base at J, with 6 bases in the middle. Germline V lookup: CDR1 LNHDA, CDR2 SQIVND (reference sequence). CDR3 sequence: CASSIGTGTDTQYF. The CDR3 coding sequence is TGTGCCAGTAGTATAGGAACGGGCACAGATACGCAGTATTTT. The variable domain in full, with the rest retrieved from reference TRBV19 and TRBJ2-3, is DGGITQSPKYLFRKEGQNVTLSCEQNLNHDAMYWYRQDPGQGLRLIYYSQIVNDFQKGDIAEGYSVSREKKESFPLTVTSAQKNPTAFYLCASSIGTGTDTQYFGPGTRLTVL.

This clone was found a few times. V is TRBV29-1 and J is TRBJ2-3; 8 bases are a match to TRBD2. The CDR3 is 14 residues long. The germline gives CDR1 SQVTM, CDR2 ANQGSEA. Trimming cost V 8 bases and J 2 bases; bases outside gene matches: 9. As DNA, the CDR3 is TGCAGCTCTCGGGGCGGGGGGTACACAGATACGCAGTATTTT. Protein product: CSSRGGGYTDTQYF.

The CDR3 protein is CASTYRGTTEAFF. CDR3 DNA sequence: TGTGCCAGCACCTACAGGGGGACAACTGAAGCTTTCTTT. The rearrangement links TRBV2 to TRBJ1-1; TRBD1 agrees at 8 bases. The V and J ends lost 7 bases and 5 bases, in that order; junction bases with no gene match: 6. The CDR3 totals 13 residues. The germline CDR1 and CDR2 sequences are SNHLY and FYNNEI.

This clone came up a few times. The chain uses TRBV30 and TRBJ1-2; D call uncertain. The germline V gene has CDR1 GTSNPN and CDR2 SVGIG (reference sequence). The CDR3 is 14 residues long. The V end lost 0 bases, the J end lost 4 bases, and 12 bases lay between the germline ends. The CDR3 spells CAWSVMAGRYGYTF. The CDR3 coding sequence is TGTGCCTGGAGTGTTATGGCGGGCCGCTATGGCTACACCTTC.

The chain is built from TRBV2 and TRBJ2-2, with D tentatively TRBD2 (7 bases). Trimming cost V 3 bases and J 7 bases, with 18 bases left between them. The germline CDR1 and CDR2 sequences are SNHLY and FYNNEI. CDR3 size: 16 residues. DNA of the CDR3: TGTGCCAGCAGTGATCCGACGGGGGGCCAAGACGGGGAGCTGTTTTTT. It yields the protein CASSDPTGGQDGELFF.

This rearrangement joins TRBV2 to TRBJ1-1; TRBD1 matches at 7 bases. CDR3 length: 13 amino acids. V lost 8 bases and J lost 2; bases outside the gene matches: 5. CDR1 and CDR2 (germline): SNHLY, FYNNEI. CDR3 region: CASGGQSNTEAFF. In nucleotides, the CDR3 is TGTGCCAGCGGGGGACAGAGCAACACTGAAGCTTTCTTT.

The gene calls are TRBV4-3 and TRBJ2-7; TRBD2 matches 8 bases. The junction had 10 bases not matched to a gene; V was cut back by 4 bases and J by 2 bases. Germline CDR1 reads LGHNA; CDR2 reads YSLEER. The CDR3 sequence is 16 residues long. Written as DNA, the CDR3 is TGCGCCAGCAGCCGAGCGATGACTAGCGAGACCTACGAGCAGTACTTC. Translating it yields CASSRAMTSETYEQYF.

The V gene is TRBV1, the J gene TRBJ1-2; TRBD1 is the table's D call, not checked against the DNA. TRBV1 is a pseudogene segment. This CDR3 is built from 16 residues. The CDR3 spells CTSSGQGTSSNYGYTF. The CDR3 nucleotides read TGCACCAGCAGCGGACAGGGGACCTCCTCTAACTATGGCTACACCTTC.